This T cell receptor beta chain comes out of a study of CD8+CD57+ T cells in acquired aplastic anemia. For the study at large: Quantities of DNA derived from sorted CD4+ and CD8+ cells averaged roughly 3.4 ug. For CD4+ cells, healthy donors had an average of roughly 11 million reads.

Genomic DNA was employed as the template in profiling TCR beta VDJ and CDR3. TCRdb fed the reads into MiXCR, producing one record per CDR3 protein. This table holds about 210,000 distinct CDR3 sequences, 61% found once. Findings of the study overall: No significant difference in CD8+ Simpson's diversity was found between patients and controls. Found in both controls and patients were some 31 CD8+ CDR3 sequences.

This clonotype was counted many times. Its antigen is as yet unknown. Germline-derived CDR1 and CDR2 are SGHTA and FQGTGA. CDR3 length: 14 residues. V was pared by 5 bases and J by 0 bases, with 8 bases between. The chain links TRBV7-3 to TRBJ2-1; D remains ambiguous. The clonotype originates from a human donor in good health. Source material: sorted CD4+, CD8+, or CD8+CD57+ T cells (not recorded which) from PBMCs. CDR3 residues: CASSPQPSYNEQFF. DNA for the CDR3: TGTGCCAGCAGCCCCCAACCCTCCTACAATGAGCAGTTCTTC.